Following are 8 T cell receptor beta chains from one sample sequenced in a study of blood T cell repertoires in COVID-19. Assay: immunoSEQ multiplex PCR; the TCRdb copy retains only in-frame clones and omits some. This sample has 160,000 or so clones, with around 85% found just once. What was sequenced was peripheral blood. These TCRs come from a woman aged 65 to 85 with acute or convalescent COVID-19.

The CDR3 DNA is TGCGCCAGCAGCCACCAGAGGGGGATCACAGATACGCAGTATTTT. This gives the protein CASSHQRGITDTQYF. The chain is built from TRBV4-1 and TRBJ2-3, with D possibly being TRBD1 (6 bases). CDR1 MGHRA and CDR2 YSYEKL come from the germline V gene. V was clipped by 3 bases and J by 2 bases, with 12 bases between them. The CDR3 loop spans 15 amino acids.

The chain links TRBV5-4 to TRBJ1-5; no firm D call. Between the trimmed V and J ends, which lost 0 bases and 5 bases, there was a span of 12 bases. Germline V gene data show CDR1 as SGHNT and CDR2 as YYREEE (reference sequence). The CDR3 is made up of 15 amino acids. This CDR3 reads CASSLGGFRDQPQHF. DNA of the CDR3: TGTGCCAGCAGCTTGGGAGGGTTTCGGGATCAGCCCCAGCATTTT.

The chain carries TRBV6-4 and TRBJ2-7; TRBD2 agrees at 11 bases. This CDR3 has 18 amino acids. The V gene end was trimmed by 0 bases and the J gene end by 3 bases; junction bases not matched to a gene: 10. Germline-derived CDR1 and CDR2 are MRHNA and SNTAGT. This chain's CDR3 is CASSDSGGLAGGDYEQYV. The CDR3 coding sequence is TGTGCCAGCAGTGACTCGGGCGGGCTAGCGGGGGGTGACTACGAGCAGTACGTC.

The rearrangement links TRBV5-1 to TRBJ1-2; TRBD1 matches 7 bases. In germline, CDR1 is SGHRS, CDR2 YFSETQ. V lost 4 bases and J lost 5; bases outside the gene matches: 14. This CDR3 is 16 amino acids long. The CDR3 nucleotides read TGCGCCAGCAGCCCCAAGCCGGAGGGGGCTACTTATGGCTACACCTTC. Its translation is CASSPKPEGATYGYTF.

The chain recombines TRBV7-2 with TRBJ1-6; 8 bases match TRBD1. V shed 0 bases, J shed 0 bases, and the junction held 7 bases outside the gene matches. Germline V gene data show CDR1 as SGHTA and CDR2 as FQGNSA. The CDR3 loop spans 19 amino acids. The CDR3 sequence: CASSLAARGLSSYNSPLHF. For the CDR3, the DNA is TGTGCCAGCAGCTTAGCTGCCAGGGGGCTTAGCTCCTATAATTCACCCCTCCACTTT.

This sequence joins TRBV2 and TRBJ1-6, with D unclear. The CDR3 totals 13 residues. Deletions cut 4 bases from V and 5 bases from J, with 6 bases between. CDR1 is SNHLY, CDR2 FYNNEI, per germline. The CDR3 is CASSGRDNSPLHF. DNA for the CDR3: TGTGCCAGCAGTGGCCGGGATAATTCACCCCTCCACTTT.

The chain carries TRBV7-2 and TRBJ2-7, with 8 bases aligning to TRBD1. CDR3 length: 14 amino acids. The V gene's germline CDR1 is SGHTA and CDR2 FQGNSA. Losses at the gene ends were 5 bases for V and 3 bases for J; bases not matched to a gene: 6. Written as DNA, the CDR3 is TGTGCCAGCAGCACGACAGGGGTCTACTACGAGCAGTACTTC. This gives the protein CASSTTGVYYEQYF.

In this sample, this clone turned up a few times. This chain links TRBV6-5 with TRBJ1-2; TRBD1 might be the D (5 bases). This CDR3 has 14 amino acids. Germline values: CDR1 MNHEY, CDR2 SVGAGI. The V gene lost 6 bases and the J gene lost 4 bases, with 15 bases spanning the gap. Here the CDR3 reads CASSWSRVGYGYTF. In DNA, the CDR3 is TGTGCCAGCAGCTGGTCCAGGGTGGGCTATGGCTACACCTTC.